A selection of T cell receptor beta chains follows, all from one sample in a study of identical twins. TCRdb called the 5' RACE reads again in MiXCR, with one record for every CDR3 protein. The sample lists 1.5 million to 2 million distinct CDR3 sequences; less than 40% were seen once. The source material was cord blood. The receptor source for this set is a newborn girl in good health. Both conserved end residues are part of each CDR3. Each record gives: clone size, D gene, J gene, V gene, CDR3 protein, CDR3 DNA. The D gene is left open where the match is weak. The size field is filled for only some rows; it gives once, few, many or a size class.

>few|NA|TRBJ2-3|TRBV4-1
CASRAERTPSTDTQYF
TGCGCCAGTAGGGCCGAGCGGACCCCTAGCACAGATACGCAGTATTTT
>NA|NA|TRBJ1-2|TRBV3-1
CASSQDGRANGYTF
TGTGCCAGCAGCCAAGACGGCAGGGCCAATGGCTACACCTTC
>NA|NA|TRBJ2-1|TRBV24-1
CATSDLRLGQGQFF
TGTGCCACCAGTGATTTGCGACTAGGACAAGGGCAGTTCTTC
>few|TRBD1|TRBJ2-7|TRBV6-1
CASSKDRINEQYF
TGTGCCAGCAGTAAGGACAGGATCAACGAGCAGTACTTC
>NA|NA|TRBJ2-5|TRBV5-6
CASSLASLRGYF
TGTGCCAGCAGCTTGGCCTCCCTTCGAGGGTACTTC
>NA|NA|TRBJ1-2|TRBV3-1
CASSPDRRQSYGYTF
TGTGCCAGCAGCCCAGATAGGCGACAGTCCTATGGCTACACCTTC
>few|NA|TRBJ1-2|TRBV9
CASSVGRGGYGYTF
TGTGCCAGCAGCGTCGGACGTGGAGGCTATGGCTACACCTTC
>many|TRBD2|TRBJ2-7|TRBV3-1
CASSQGLAPYEQYF
TGTGCCAGCAGCCAAGGACTAGCACCCTACGAGCAGTACTTC
>few|NA|TRBJ2-3|TRBV6-6
CASSYRPAGASTDTQYF
TGTGCCAGCAGTTACCGTCCGGCAGGGGCAAGCACAGATACGCAGTATTTT
>NA|TRBD2|TRBJ2-7|TRBV18
CASSRDRTSDYEQYF
TGTGCCAGCTCACGGGATCGGACTAGTGACTACGAGCAGTACTTC
>few|NA|TRBJ2-5|TRBV10-3
CAISDGKYQETQYF
TGTGCCATCAGTGACGGGAAGTACCAAGAGACCCAGTACTTC
>NA|NA|TRBJ2-3|TRBV30
CAWSVFGVGHTQYF
TGTGCCTGGAGTGTATTCGGGGTGGGGCATACGCAGTATTTT
>NA|NA|TRBJ2-3|TRBV2
CASSRGAQTDTQYF
TGTGCCAGCAGTCGGGGGGCCCAAACAGATACGCAGTATTTT
>few|NA|TRBJ1-4|TRBV28
CASSGLMNEKLFF
TGTGCCAGCAGTGGCCTAATGAATGAAAAACTGTTTTTT
>few|NA|TRBJ2-1|TRBV20-1
CSARSAKVPNNEQFF
TGCAGTGCTCGATCGGCCAAGGTCCCTAACAATGAGCAGTTCTTC
>NA|NA|TRBJ2-5|TRBV6-5
CASGEGAAEQYF
TGTGCCAGCGGGGAGGGGGCGGCTGAGCAGTACTTC
>NA|TRBD2|TRBJ2-3|TRBV20-1
CSARDSEREGSTDAQYF
TGCAGTGCTAGAGATAGCGAGCGGGAGGGTAGCACAGATGCGCAGTATTTT
>NA|TRBD1|TRBJ1-3|TRBV11-2
CASSSLTGGRGNTIYF
TGTGCCAGCAGCTCCCTGACAGGGGGCAGGGGAAACACCATATATTTT
>many|NA|TRBJ2-3|TRBV12-5
CASGLVGADTQYF
TGTGCTAGTGGTTTGGTTGGGGCAGATACGCAGTATTTT
>NA|NA|TRBJ2-5|TRBV12-3/TRBV12-4
CASIPNRERRETQYF
TGTGCCAGCATCCCCAACAGGGAAAGAAGGGAGACCCAGTACTTC
>NA|NA|TRBJ2-1|TRBV6-1
CASSVRAGDEQFF
TGTGCCAGCAGTGTGCGCGCAGGGGATGAGCAGTTCTTC
>NA|NA|TRBJ2-5|TRBV3-1
CASSQERPNQETQYF
TGTGCCAGCAGCCAAGAGAGGCCCAACCAAGAGACCCAGTACTTC
>NA|NA|TRBJ2-7|TRBV20-1
CSANGPYEQYF
TGCAGTGCTAACGGGCCCTACGAGCAGTACTTC
>NA|NA|TRBJ1-2|TRBV3-1
CASSQAGRLYGCTF
TGTGCCAGCAGCCAAGCCGGACGCCTCTATGGCTGCACCTTC
>few|TRBD1|TRBJ1-5|TRBV7-9
CASSLGSPTGYNQPQHF
TGTGCCAGCAGCTTAGGATCTCCGACAGGGTACAATCAGCCCCAGCATTTT
>few|NA|TRBJ2-5|TRBV2
CASSERLGGKTQYF
TGTGCCAGCAGCGAGAGACTAGGGGGAAAGACCCAGTACTTC